This paragraph covers one TCR beta chain sequence. This sample is drawn from a study of T cells of healthy individuals. TCRdb fed the 5' RACE reads into MiXCR, producing one record per CDR3 protein. Altogether about 82,000 distinct CDR3 sequences are present, about 5% being singletons, with the ten largest covering 7.5% to 9.5%. This CDR3 is built from 16 residues. Germline V gene sequence: CDR1 DFQATT, CDR2 SNEGSKA (reference sequence). The V segment lost 3 bases and the J segment 3 bases; nucleotides outside the gene matches: 7. The receptor was isolated from a female donor in good health. The chain couples TRBV20-1 to TRBJ2-2; 10 bases fit TRBD2. In DNA, the CDR3 is TGCAGTGCTAGGGCTAGCGGGAGATATCACACCGGGGAGCTGTTTTTT. Protein: CSARASGRYHTGELFF.